The 9 T cell receptor beta chains reported below all come from one sample, sequenced in a study of blood T cells in healthy people across ages. A sample-barcoded 5' primer and a J-beta primer mix were used in a second PCR of about 7 to 12 cycles. TCRdb reprocessed the 5' RACE reads with MiXCR, giving one entry per CDR3 protein. The sample consists of 650,000 to 1,000,000 distinct CDR3 sequences, around 36% of them appearing once. Material for sequencing was blood. These receptors came from a man younger than 30 in good health.

The chain recombines TRBV21-1 with TRBJ2-3; whether TRBD1, the table's D call, matches the DNA was not checked. TRBV21-1 is tagged as a pseudogene. The length of the CDR3 is 13 residues. DNA for the CDR3: TGTGCCAGCAGCAAACGGGGGCCATGGACGCAGTATTTT. Amino acids: CASSKRGPWTQYF.

V gene TRBV20-1 combines with J gene TRBJ2-1; 10 nucleotides align to TRBD1. There are 15 residues in the CDR3. Trimming at V came to 2 bases and at J to 13 bases, leaving 14 bases not matched to a gene. From germline, CDR1 is DFQATT and CDR2 SNEGSKA (reference sequence). CDR3 sequence: CSARRQGAHRETQFF. For the CDR3, the DNA is TGCAGTGCTAGAAGACAGGGGGCGCATAGAGAGACCCAGTTCTTC.

This chain joins TRBV12-3 or TRBV12-4 and TRBJ1-5; D is uncertain. Trimming removed 1 base at V and 4 bases at J, with 14 bases between. The CDR3 length is 16 residues. Here the CDR3 reads CASSLGLRNQNQPQHF. The DNA for the CDR3 is TGTGCCAGCAGTTTAGGCCTGAGAAATCAAAATCAGCCCCAGCATTTT.

This clonotype was seen a handful of times. The genes are TRBV24-1 and TRBJ1-2; D call uncertain. Germline V gives CDR1 KGHDR, CDR2 SFDVKD. This CDR3 contains 14 residues. V lost 3 bases, J lost 8 bases, and 15 bases lay in between. The CDR3 spells CATSDDRSYRGYTF. DNA of the CDR3: TGTGCCACCAGTGATGACCGATCCTATCGGGGCTACACCTTC.

The sample holds many counts of this clonotype. The rearrangement links TRBV10-3 to TRBJ2-7; a weak D match, TRBD2 (7 bases). Germline V gives CDR1 ENHRY, CDR2 SYGVKD. V gave up 2 bases and J gave up 3 bases, with 11 bases separating them. The CDR3 is 14 amino acids. CDR3 sequence: CAISEGRDNYEQYF. The CDR3 DNA reads as TGTGCCATCAGTGAGGGGAGGGACAACTACGAGCAGTACTTC.

A few counts support this clonotype. The gene calls are TRBV9 and TRBJ2-3; TRBD2 matches 9 bases. The CDR3 runs to 16 residues. Germline V gene data show CDR1 as SGDLS and CDR2 as YYNGEE. V was clipped by 0 bases and J by 4 bases; unmatched bases: 6. The CDR3 reads CASSVAERGAADTQYF. The DNA of the CDR3 is TGTGCCAGCAGCGTAGCTGAGCGGGGGGCCGCAGATACGCAGTATTTT.

This clonotype was recorded a few times. The junction departs from the called germline gene at one end, perhaps through a read error. The chain links TRBV5-1 to TRBJ2-5; 7 positions agree with TRBD1. There are 15 residues in the CDR3. CDR1 and CDR2 (germline): SGHRS, YFSETQ. CDR3 region: CASSWGQPYQEAQYF. The CDR3 nucleotides are TGCGCCAGCAGTTGGGGACAGCCGTACCAAGAGGCCCAGTACTTC.

The chain couples TRBV7-9 to TRBJ2-5, with D hard to call. CDR1 is SEHNR and CDR2 is FQNEAQ in the germline V gene (reference sequence). V lost 5 bases to trimming and J lost 4 bases, with 17 bases between them. There are 15 residues in the CDR3. The CDR3 nucleotides read TGTGCCAGCAGCCGCGCGACTGGGTTTGGAGAGACCCAGTACTTC. This translates into CASSRATGFGETQYF.

The gene calls are TRBV4-1 and TRBJ2-4, with 9 nucleotides matching TRBD2. The J call could be wrong; TRBJ2-7 is a better fit for the DNA end. This CDR3 comprises 15 residues. Germline V CDR1 and CDR2: MGHRA, YSYEKL. The CDR3 loop reads CASSQVAGASYEQYF. CDR3 DNA sequence: TGCGCCAGCAGCCAGGTAGCGGGGGCTTCCTACGAGCAGTACTTC.